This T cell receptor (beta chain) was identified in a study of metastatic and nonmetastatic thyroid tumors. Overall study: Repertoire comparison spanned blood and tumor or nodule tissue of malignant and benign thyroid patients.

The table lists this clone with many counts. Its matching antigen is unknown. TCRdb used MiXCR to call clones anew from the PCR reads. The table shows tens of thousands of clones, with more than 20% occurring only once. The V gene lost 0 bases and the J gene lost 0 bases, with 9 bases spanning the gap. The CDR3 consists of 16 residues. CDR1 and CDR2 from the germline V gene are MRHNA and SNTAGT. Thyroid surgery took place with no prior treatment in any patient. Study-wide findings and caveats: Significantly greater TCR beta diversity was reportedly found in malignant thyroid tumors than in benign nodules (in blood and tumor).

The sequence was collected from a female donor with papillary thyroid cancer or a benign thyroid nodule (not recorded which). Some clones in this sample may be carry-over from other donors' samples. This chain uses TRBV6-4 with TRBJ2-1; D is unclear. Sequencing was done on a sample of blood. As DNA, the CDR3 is TGTGCCAGCAGTGACTCGGACGTAAGCTCCTACAATGAGCAGTTCTTC. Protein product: CASSDSDVSSYNEQFF.